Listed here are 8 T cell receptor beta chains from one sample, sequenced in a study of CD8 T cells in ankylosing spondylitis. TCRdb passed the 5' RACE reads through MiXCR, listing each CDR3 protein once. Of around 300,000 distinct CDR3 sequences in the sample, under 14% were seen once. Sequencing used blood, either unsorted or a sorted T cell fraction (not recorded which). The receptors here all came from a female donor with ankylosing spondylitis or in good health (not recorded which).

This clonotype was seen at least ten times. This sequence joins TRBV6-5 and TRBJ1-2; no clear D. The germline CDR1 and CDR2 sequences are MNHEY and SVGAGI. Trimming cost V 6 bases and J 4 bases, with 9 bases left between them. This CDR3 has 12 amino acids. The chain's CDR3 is CASSPGGYGYTF. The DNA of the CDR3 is TGTGCCAGCAGCCCTGGCGGCTATGGCTACACCTTC.

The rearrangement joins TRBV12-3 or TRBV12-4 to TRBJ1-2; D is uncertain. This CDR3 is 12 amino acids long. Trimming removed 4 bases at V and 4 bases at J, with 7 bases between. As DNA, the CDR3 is TGTGCCAGCAGTTCCTCAACCTATGGCTACACCTTC. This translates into CASSSSTYGYTF.

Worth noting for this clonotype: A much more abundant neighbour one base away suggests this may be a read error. CDR3 in amino acids: CARGEEPYGDTF. The CDR3 DNA reads as TGTGCCCGCGGCGAAGAGCCCTATGGCGACACCTTC. The chain is built from TRBV30 and TRBJ1-2; D gene ambiguous. The CDR3 extends over 12 amino acids. CDR1 and CDR2 (germline): GTSNPN, SVGIG (reference sequence). The whole variable domain, remainder taken from reference TRBV30 and TRBJ1-2, is SQTIHQWPATLVQPVGSPLSLECTVEGTSNPNLYWYRQAAGRGLQLLFYSVGIGQISSEVPQNLSASRPQDRQFILSSKKLLLSDSGFYLCARGEEPYGDTFGSGTRLTVV.

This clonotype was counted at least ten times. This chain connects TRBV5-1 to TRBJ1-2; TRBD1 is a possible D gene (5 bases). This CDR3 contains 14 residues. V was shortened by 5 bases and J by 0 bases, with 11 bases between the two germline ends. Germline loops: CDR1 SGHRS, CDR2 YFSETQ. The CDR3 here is CASRPQGTNYGYTF. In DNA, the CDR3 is TGCGCCAGCAGGCCCCAGGGCACTAACTATGGCTACACCTTC.

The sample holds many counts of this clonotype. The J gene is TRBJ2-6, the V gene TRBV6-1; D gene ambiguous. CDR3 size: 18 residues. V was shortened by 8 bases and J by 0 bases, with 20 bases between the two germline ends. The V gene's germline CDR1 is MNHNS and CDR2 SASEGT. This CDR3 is CASLPDPTSYSGANVLTF. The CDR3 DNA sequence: TGTGCCAGCCTGCCAGATCCAACGTCTTACTCTGGGGCCAACGTCCTGACTTTC.

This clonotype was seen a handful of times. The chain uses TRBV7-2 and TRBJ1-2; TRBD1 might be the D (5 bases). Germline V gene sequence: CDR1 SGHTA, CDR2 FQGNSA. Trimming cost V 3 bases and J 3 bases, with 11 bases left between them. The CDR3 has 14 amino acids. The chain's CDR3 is CASSLDMGDYGYTF. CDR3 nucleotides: TGTGCCAGCAGCTTGGACATGGGGGACTATGGCTACACCTTC.

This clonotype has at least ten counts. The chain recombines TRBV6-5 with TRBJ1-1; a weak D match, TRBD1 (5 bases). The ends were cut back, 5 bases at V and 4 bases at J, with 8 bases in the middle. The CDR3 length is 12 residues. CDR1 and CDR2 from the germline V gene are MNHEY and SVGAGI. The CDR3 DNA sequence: TGTGCCAGCAGTAGGGGAAGCACTGAAGCTTTCTTT. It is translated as CASSRGSTEAFF.

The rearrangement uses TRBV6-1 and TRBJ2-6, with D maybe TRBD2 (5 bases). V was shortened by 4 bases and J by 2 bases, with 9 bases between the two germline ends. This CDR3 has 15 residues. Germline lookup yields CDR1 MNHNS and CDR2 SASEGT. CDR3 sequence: CASSARGAGANVLTF. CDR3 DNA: TGTGCCAGCAGTGCCCGGGGTGCTGGGGCCAACGTCCTGACTTTC.